This T cell receptor beta chain was identified during a study of blood T cell repertoires in COVID-19. Study background: Whether acute or convalescent, the COVID-19 samples came from the United States, Italy and Spain. T cells, B-cell-depleted T cells, or PBMCs provided the cDNA or gDNA that served as material.

This clone was recorded once. Per the original methods: The authors estimated nucleated cell counts from reference gene primer amplification. Sequencing was performed with immunoSEQ multiplex PCR; in TCRdb, only in-frame clones are kept and a portion is missing. That table gives V, J and clone size, and the DNA gave D and trimming. The sample includes 400,000 to 500,000 clones, around 86% seen only once; the top ten take more than 1.4%. The germline CDR1 and CDR2 sequences are SGHDN and FVKESK. This CDR3 contains 14 residues. The V and J ends lost 3 bases and 4 bases, in that order; junction bases with no gene match: 2.

The chain carries TRBV14 and TRBJ2-2, with TRBD2 identical over 7 bases. The sequenced material came from peripheral blood. The source of this sequence is a woman in her 30s with active or convalescent COVID-19. The CDR3 region has the DNA TGTGCCAGCAGCCAGACGGGGGGCACCGGGGAGCTGTTTTTT. Translating it yields CASSQTGGTGELFF.